These 9 T cell receptor beta chains came from one sample sequenced in a study of PD-1 blockade in classical Hodgkin lymphoma (dated by TCRdb to about 2020). Taken with the paper, the label for time point translates to: cycle 4 day 1 (C4D1), after six to seven weeks of nivolumab. All trial patients had relapsed after autologous stem cell transplantation, with cohorts A, B and C differing in prior brentuximab vedotin exposure. Receptor amplification or capture employed the immunoSEQ multiplex PCR assay. The table was pulled from immuneACCESS by TCRdb, which kept in-frame rearrangements only. Such tables lose some clones; where checked, under half of the loss comes from unresolved V genes, and the rest has no known cause. Across this sample there are just under 45,000 clones, with about 70% seen only once. Over 3% of the sample goes to the ten largest clones. The sample here was peripheral blood mononuclear cells (PBMCs), taken before the fourth cycle of nivolumab. These receptors were collected from a human donor with classical Hodgkin lymphoma.

This clone turned up a few times. This chain links TRBV4-1 with TRBJ1-6, with a weak D call TRBD1 (5 bases). The V and J ends lost 2 bases and 8 bases respectively, with 13 bases between them. Germline values: CDR1 MGHRA, CDR2 YSYEKL. The CDR3 runs 15 residues. CDR3 amino acids: CASSQPGPEDSPLHF. DNA of the CDR3: TGCGCCAGCAGCCAACCAGGGCCTGAGGATTCACCCCTCCACTTT.

This clone was detected once. This rearrangement joins TRBV2 to TRBJ2-1, with 11 bases fitting TRBD2. CDR1 and CDR2 from the germline V gene are SNHLY and FYNNEI. The trim removed 4 bases at V and 6 bases at J, leaving 8 bases unmatched. The CDR3 runs to 16 residues. Written as DNA, the CDR3 is TGTGCCAGCAGTGCTAGCGGGGGGTCCGGGGGCAATGAGCAGTTCTTC. It translates to CASSASGGSGGNEQFF.

As for this clone: The same CDR3 is also encoded by other DNA sequences in this sample. The chain links TRBV19 to TRBJ1-5, with 7 bases lining up with TRBD1. J gave up 1 base and V 3 bases, and 3 bases lay outside the gene matches. The CDR3 consists of 15 residues. The germline V gene has CDR1 LNHDA and CDR2 SQIVND (reference sequence). CDR3 protein: CASSIGRGSNQPQHF. The CDR3 DNA follows: TGTGCCAGTAGTATTGGCAGGGGGAGCAATCAGCCCCAGCATTTT.

CDR3 in DNA: TGTGCCACCAGCAGAGCGGGCAGGGGGGCCCCCGAGCAGTACTTC. It yields the protein CATSRAGRGAPEQYF. The genes are TRBV15 and TRBJ2-7; the D gene is possibly TRBD1 (7 bases). Germline V gives CDR1 LNHNV, CDR2 YYDKDF (reference sequence). Trimming pared 1 base from V and 6 bases from J, leaving 16 bases between. CDR3 size: 15 residues.

This rearrangement joins TRBV28 to TRBJ2-1; 11 nucleotides line up with TRBD2. Germline V lookup: CDR1 MDHEN, CDR2 SYDVKM. After removal of 8 bases from V and 3 bases from J, the junction contained 3 bases not matched to a gene. The CDR3 loop spans 14 amino acids. CDR3 DNA sequence: TGTGCCAGCGTCACTAGCGGGAGCTACAATGAGCAGTTCTTC. It specifies CASVTSGSYNEQFF.

The chain combines TRBV28 with TRBJ1-2; no definite D call. Trimming removed 5 bases from V and 8 bases from J, with 18 bases in between. This CDR3 comprises 14 residues. CDR1 is MDHEN and CDR2 is SYDVKM in the germline V gene. The CDR3 loop is CASSPRGSWAGYTF. CDR3 bases: TGTGCCAGCAGTCCCCGCGGCTCATGGGCGGGCTACACCTTC.

The chain employs TRBV4-3 and TRBJ2-2; D is perhaps TRBD2 (6 bases). The V and J ends lost 1 base and 4 bases respectively, with 16 bases between them. Germline loops: CDR1 LGHNA, CDR2 YSLEER. The CDR3 consists of 17 residues. CDR3 residues: CASSQATHRDFTGELFF. The CDR3 region has the DNA TGCGCCAGCAGCCAAGCGACTCACCGGGACTTCACCGGGGAGCTGTTTTTT.

This chain joins TRBV5-1 and TRBJ2-1; D perhaps matches TRBD2 (5 bases). The CDR3 loop spans 16 amino acids. The V end was cut by 0 bases, the J end by 7 bases, with 17 bases between. Germline lookup yields CDR1 SGHRS and CDR2 YFSETQ. In DNA, the CDR3 is TGCGCCAGCAGCTTGGCCCCCGGACTCAGCCGAAATGAGCAGTTCTTC. It specifies CASSLAPGLSRNEQFF.

This sequence joins TRBV28 and TRBJ2-5; no reliable D call. CDR3 size: 12 residues. Trimming stripped 2 bases from V and 2 bases from J, with 3 bases between. Germline CDR1 is MDHEN and CDR2 is SYDVKM. The CDR3 sequence is CASSLEQETQYF. The CDR3 DNA reads TGTGCCAGCAGTTTAGAGCAAGAGACCCAGTACTTC. Complete variable domain (other parts from reference TRBV28 and TRBJ2-5): DVKVTQSSRYLVKRTGEKVFLECVQDMDHENMFWYRQDPGLGLRLIYFSYDVKMKEKGDIPEGYSVSREKKERFSLILESASTNQTSMYLCASSLEQETQYFGPGTRLLVL.